This T cell receptor (beta chain) was recovered during a study of tumor-infiltrating lymphocytes in localized non-small cell lung cancer. Overall study: Several tumor histologies, both smoking statuses, and some post-neoadjuvant chemotherapy samples were included. Tumor tissue and non-adjacent uninvolved lung came from each patient.

Overall study findings and caveats: Different pieces of the same tissue were used for each assay.

As concerns this clone: Its antigen is still unknown.

Measured with immunoSEQ multiplex PCR; TCRdb has only the in-frame clones, and not every one. The sample records 15,000 to 20,000 clones, approximately 79% being singletons. Germline V CDR1 and CDR2: ENHRY, SYGVKD. Trimming stripped 4 bases from V and 5 bases from J, with 14 bases between. The CDR3 is 14 amino acids. The rearrangement uses TRBV10-3 and TRBJ1-1; D perhaps matches TRBD1 (6 bases). This clonotype was obtained from a human donor with non-small cell lung cancer. The sample taken for sequencing was lung tumor tissue. CDR3 sequence reads: CAISARRGGTEAFF. In DNA, the CDR3 is TGTGCCATCAGTGCAAGAAGGGGGGGGACTGAAGCTTTCTTT.